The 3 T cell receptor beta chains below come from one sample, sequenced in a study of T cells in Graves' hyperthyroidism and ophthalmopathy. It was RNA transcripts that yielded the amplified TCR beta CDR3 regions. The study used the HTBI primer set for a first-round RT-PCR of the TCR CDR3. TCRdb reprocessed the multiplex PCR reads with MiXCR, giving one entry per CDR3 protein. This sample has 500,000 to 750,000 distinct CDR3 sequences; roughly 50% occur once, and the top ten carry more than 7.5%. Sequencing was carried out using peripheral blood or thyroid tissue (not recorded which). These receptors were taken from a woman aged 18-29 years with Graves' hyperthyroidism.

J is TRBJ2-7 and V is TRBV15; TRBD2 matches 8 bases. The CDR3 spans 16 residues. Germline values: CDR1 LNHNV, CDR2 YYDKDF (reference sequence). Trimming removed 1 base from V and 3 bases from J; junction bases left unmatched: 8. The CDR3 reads CATSRVRLAPYYEQYF. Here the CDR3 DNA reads TGTGCCACCAGCAGAGTGCGACTAGCGCCCTACTACGAGCAGTACTTC.

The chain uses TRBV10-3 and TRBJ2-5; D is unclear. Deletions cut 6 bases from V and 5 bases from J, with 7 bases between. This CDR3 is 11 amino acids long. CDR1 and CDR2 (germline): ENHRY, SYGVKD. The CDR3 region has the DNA TGTGCCATCAGGCTGACGGAGACCCAGTACTTC. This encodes CAIRLTETQYF.

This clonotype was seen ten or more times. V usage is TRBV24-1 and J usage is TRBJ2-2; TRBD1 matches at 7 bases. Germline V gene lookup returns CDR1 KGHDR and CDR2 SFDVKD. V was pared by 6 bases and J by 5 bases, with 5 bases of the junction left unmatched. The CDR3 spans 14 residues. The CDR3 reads CATSPRRGTGELFF. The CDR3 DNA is TGTGCCACCAGTCCCCGCAGGGGGACCGGGGAGCTGTTTTTT.